What follows describes a single TCR beta chain. No antigen is known for it. Healthy people donating bone marrow made up the donors. This record comes from a study of cytomegalovirus exposure and HLA in healthy donors. Overall study findings and caveats: Reports showed the classifier diagnosing cytomegalovirus status with high specificity and sensitivity. Previous analysis showed most TCR beta V segments were productive about 87% or about 30% of the time.

PCR primers comprised 60 Vbeta and 13 Jbeta primers. The assay was immunoSEQ multiplex PCR, and TCRdb's table has in-frame clones only and misses some. Of 200,000 to 250,000 clones detected, roughly 88% appear once; the ten largest clones hold approximately 0.71%. Sequencing was done on a sample of PBMCs. This receptor was taken from a boy aged 2 to 9 in good health and CMV-seronegative.

In nucleotides, the CDR3 is TGTGCCAGCAGCTTAGGGGGGAGGTTAGTGGAGACCCAGTACTTC. It specifies CASSLGGRLVETQYF. This rearrangement joins TRBV7-2 to TRBJ2-5, with D maybe TRBD2 (6 bases). Trimming took 1 base from V and 5 from J, leaving 14 bases between them. The CDR3 is 15 residues long. Germline V lookup: CDR1 SGHTA, CDR2 FQGNSA.